Listed below are T cell receptor beta chains from one sample, sequenced in a study of post-analysis software for immune sequencing data. TCRdb re-analysed the PCR reads in MiXCR, keeping a single row per CDR3 protein. The table lists around 180,000 distinct CDR3 sequences, about 29% of them singletons, with about 1.6% in the top ten. Sequenced material: blood. The receptors stem from a girl between 5 and 17 years old with multiple sclerosis. Each CDR3 is given with its conserved first and last residue. The D gene is left open where the match is weak. The size of a clone is reported for some rows only, either as once, few or many, or as a class for expanded clones.

j_gene: TRBJ2-1
v_gene: TRBV6-5
d_gene: NA
abundance: many
CDR3nt: TGTGCCAGCACCTCCGTCGGGGGCCATGAGCAGTTCTTC
CDR3aa: CASTSVGGHEQFF

j_gene: TRBJ2-2
v_gene: TRBV28
d_gene: NA
abundance: NA
CDR3nt: TGTGCCAGCAGTTCCCCACCGTCGTCGGGAAGCGGGGAGCTGTTTTTT
CDR3aa: CASSSPPSSGSGELFF

j_gene: TRBJ2-2
v_gene: TRBV5-4
d_gene: TRBD2
abundance: NA
CDR3nt: TGTGCCAGCAGCTCTAAACTAGCGATCGGGGGGGAGCTGTTTTTT
CDR3aa: CASSSKLAIGGELFF

j_gene: TRBJ2-1
v_gene: TRBV5-1
d_gene: NA
abundance: few
CDR3nt: TGCGCCAGCAGCTTGGTTGTGAACAATGAGCAGTTCTTC
CDR3aa: CASSLVVNNEQFF

j_gene: TRBJ2-1
v_gene: TRBV20-1
d_gene: TRBD2
abundance: NA
CDR3nt: TGCAGTGCTAGGGGGTCGCGGGAGGGGGTCTACAATGAGCAGTTCTTC
CDR3aa: CSARGSREGVYNEQFF

j_gene: TRBJ2-1
v_gene: TRBV20-1
d_gene: NA
abundance: few
CDR3nt: TGCAGTGCTCAGGACTCCGCCGCCTTCTACAATGAGCAGTTCTTC
CDR3aa: CSAQDSAAFYNEQFF

j_gene: TRBJ2-3
v_gene: TRBV29-1
d_gene: TRBD2
abundance: many
CDR3nt: TGCAGCGGCAGACTAGCAGAAGCAGATACGCAGTATTTT
CDR3aa: CSGRLAEADTQYF

j_gene: TRBJ1-1
v_gene: TRBV6-2/TRBV6-3
d_gene: NA
abundance: NA
CDR3nt: TGTGCCAGCAGAGCGACTAGAAACACTGAAGCTTTCTTT
CDR3aa: CASRATRNTEAFF

j_gene: TRBJ2-7
v_gene: TRBV9
d_gene: TRBD1
abundance: NA
CDR3nt: TGTGCCAGCAGCGCATCCGGGACAGGGTCGGTCGAGCAGTACTTC
CDR3aa: CASSASGTGSVEQYF

j_gene: TRBJ2-7
v_gene: TRBV18
d_gene: NA
abundance: many
CDR3nt: TGTGCCAGCTCACCACAGGGGGCCGGGAGCCCATACGAGCAGTACTTC
CDR3aa: CASSPQGAGSPYEQYF

j_gene: TRBJ2-7
v_gene: TRBV27
d_gene: TRBD2
abundance: NA
CDR3nt: TGTGCCAGCAGTTTAATCGGTGGCGGGAGGCCATACGAGCAGTACTTC
CDR3aa: CASSLIGGGRPYEQYF

j_gene: TRBJ1-2
v_gene: TRBV5-1
d_gene: TRBD1
abundance: NA
CDR3nt: TGCGCCAGCAGCGGGGGGCAGGGGGATAACTATGGCTACACCTTC
CDR3aa: CASSGGQGDNYGYTF

j_gene: TRBJ1-5
v_gene: TRBV12-3/TRBV12-4
d_gene: NA
abundance: NA
CDR3nt: TGTGCCAGCACTCGGGACAATCAGCCCCAGCATTTT
CDR3aa: CASTRDNQPQHF

j_gene: TRBJ2-1
v_gene: TRBV5-1
d_gene: TRBD2
abundance: medium-sized
CDR3nt: TGCGCCAGCTCGATCCTAGCGGGAGCGAACAATGAGCAGTTCTTC
CDR3aa: CASSILAGANNEQFF

j_gene: TRBJ1-2
v_gene: TRBV5-1
d_gene: NA
abundance: few
CDR3nt: TGCGCCAGCAGTCCTTCGGACAAGAGCTATGGCTACACCTTC
CDR3aa: CASSPSDKSYGYTF

j_gene: TRBJ2-7
v_gene: TRBV29-1
d_gene: NA
abundance: many
CDR3nt: TGCAGCGTCCCATTAGGGTACGAGCAGTACTTC
CDR3aa: CSVPLGYEQYF

j_gene: TRBJ2-7
v_gene: TRBV29-1
d_gene: TRBD1
abundance: many
CDR3nt: TGCAGCGTTGACTCACGGACAGGGGGCCACGAGCAGTACTTC
CDR3aa: CSVDSRTGGHEQYF

j_gene: TRBJ2-1
v_gene: TRBV30
d_gene: NA
abundance: NA
CDR3nt: TGTGCCTGGAGACCGGGATCGGGGTACAATGAGCAGTTCTTC
CDR3aa: CAWRPGSGYNEQFF

j_gene: TRBJ2-7
v_gene: TRBV25-1
d_gene: NA
abundance: few
CDR3nt: TGTGCCAGCAGACCGGGAGAATGGTACGAGCAGTACTTC
CDR3aa: CASRPGEWYEQYF

j_gene: TRBJ2-5
v_gene: TRBV5-6
d_gene: NA
abundance: NA
CDR3nt: TGTGCCAGCACCAACAGGGTCACTTACAATGAGCAGTACTTC
CDR3aa: CASTNRVTYNEQYF